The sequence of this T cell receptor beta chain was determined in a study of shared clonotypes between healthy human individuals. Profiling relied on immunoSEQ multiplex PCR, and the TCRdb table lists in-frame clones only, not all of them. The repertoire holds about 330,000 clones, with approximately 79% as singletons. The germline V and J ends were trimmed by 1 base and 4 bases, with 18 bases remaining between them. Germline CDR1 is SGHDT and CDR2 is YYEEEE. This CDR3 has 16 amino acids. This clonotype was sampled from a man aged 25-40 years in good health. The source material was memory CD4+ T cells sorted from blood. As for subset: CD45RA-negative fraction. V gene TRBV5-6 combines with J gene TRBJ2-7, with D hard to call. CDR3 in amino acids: CASSLLQTSTLYEQYF. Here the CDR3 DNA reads TGTGCCAGCAGCTTGCTACAGACCAGTACCTTATACGAGCAGTACTTC. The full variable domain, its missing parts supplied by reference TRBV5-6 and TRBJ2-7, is DAGVTQSPTHLIKTRGQQVTLRCSPKSGHDTVSWYQQALGQGPQFIFQYYEEEERQRGNFPDRFSGHQFPNYSSELNVNALLLGDSALYLCASSLLQTSTLYEQYFGPGTRLTVT.